This T cell receptor (beta chain) was profiled in a study of T cell responses to AZD1222 COVID-19 vaccine. Assay: immunoSEQ multiplex PCR; the TCRdb copy retains only in-frame clones and omits some. This table has roughly 60,000 clones, around 90% appearing once. Findings and caveats of the study: Spike-wide vaccine-associated CD4 TCRs dominated at 160-218 and 743-854. Sampling that yielded the repertoires occurred only after the peak T cell response. The donor group comprised mostly white British people and more females; the analysis possibly underestimated clonal diversity.

To note about this clone: Its antigen is undetermined.

This CDR3 comprises 15 residues. The germline gives CDR1 LGHDT, CDR2 YNNKEL (reference sequence). V was trimmed by 4 bases and J by 1 base, leaving 11 bases between them. This TCR was recovered from an adult in good health. The sequencing used peripheral blood, collected on day 0 of AZD1222 vaccination. The J gene is TRBJ2-1, the V gene TRBV3-1 (or the pseudogene TRBV3-2), with D tentatively TRBD2 (5 bases). The CDR3 DNA reads as TGTGCCAGCAGCCCAGCGCTAGCATCCTACAATGAGCAGTTCTTC. Amino acids: CASSPALASYNEQFF.